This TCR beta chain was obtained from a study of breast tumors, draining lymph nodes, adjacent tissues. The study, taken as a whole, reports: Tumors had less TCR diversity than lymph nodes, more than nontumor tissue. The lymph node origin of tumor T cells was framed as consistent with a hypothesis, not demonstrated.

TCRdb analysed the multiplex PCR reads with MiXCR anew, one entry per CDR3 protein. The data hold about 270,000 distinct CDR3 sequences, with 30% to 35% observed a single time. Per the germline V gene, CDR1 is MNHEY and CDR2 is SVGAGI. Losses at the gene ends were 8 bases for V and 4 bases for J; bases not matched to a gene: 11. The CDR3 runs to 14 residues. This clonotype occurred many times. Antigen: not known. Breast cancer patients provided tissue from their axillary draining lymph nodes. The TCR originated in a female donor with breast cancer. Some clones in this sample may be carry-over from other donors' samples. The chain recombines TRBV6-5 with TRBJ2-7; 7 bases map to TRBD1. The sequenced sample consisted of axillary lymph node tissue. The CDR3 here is CASAWKRGPYEQYF. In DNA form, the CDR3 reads TGTGCCAGCGCTTGGAAGAGGGGGCCTTACGAGCAGTACTTC.